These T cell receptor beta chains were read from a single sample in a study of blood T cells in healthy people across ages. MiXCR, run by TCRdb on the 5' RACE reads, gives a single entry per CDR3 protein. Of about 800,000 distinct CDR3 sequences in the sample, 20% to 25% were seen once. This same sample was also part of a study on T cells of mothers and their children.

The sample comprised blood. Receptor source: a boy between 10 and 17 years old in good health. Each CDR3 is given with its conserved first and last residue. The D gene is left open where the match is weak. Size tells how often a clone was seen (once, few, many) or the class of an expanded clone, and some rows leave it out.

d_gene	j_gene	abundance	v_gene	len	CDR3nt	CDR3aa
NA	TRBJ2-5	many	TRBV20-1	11	TGCAGTGCTAGTAAGGGGGAGACCCAGTACTTC	CSASKGETQYF
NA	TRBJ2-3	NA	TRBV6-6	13	TGTGCCAGCAGTTACCTGCGGGGAGATACGCAGTATTTT	CASSYLRGDTQYF
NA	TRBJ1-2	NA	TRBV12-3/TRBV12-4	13	TGTGCCATCCACCCAGGGGTTGACTATGGCTACACCTTC	CAIHPGVDYGYTF
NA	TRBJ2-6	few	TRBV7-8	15	TGTGCCAGCAGCTCAACAGACTCTGGGGCCAACGTCCTGACTTTC	CASSSTDSGANVLTF
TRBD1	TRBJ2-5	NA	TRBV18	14	TGTGCCAGCTCGGCGGACAGGGCTCAAGAGACCCAGTACTTC	CASSADRAQETQYF
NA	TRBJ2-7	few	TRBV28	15	TGTGCCAGCAGCCCAGTGGGGCAAAGGGTCTACGAGCAGTACTTC	CASSPVGQRVYEQYF
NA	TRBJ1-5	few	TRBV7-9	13	TGTGCCAGCAGCCTAGGGGGGGTTCGGCCCCAGCATTTT	CASSLGGVRPQHF
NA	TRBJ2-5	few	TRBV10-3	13	TGTGCCATCAGCGACGGGATCCAAGAGACCCAGTACTTC	CAISDGIQETQYF
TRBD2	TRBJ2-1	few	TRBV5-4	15	TGTGCCAGCAGCTTGGTTCCGCGGGAGGTATCTGAGCAGTTCTTC	CASSLVPREVSEQFF
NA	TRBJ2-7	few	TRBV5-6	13	TGTGCCAGCAGCTTAAAGCGGCTCTACGAGCAGTACTTC	CASSLKRLYEQYF
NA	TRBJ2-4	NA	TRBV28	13	TGTGCCACCTTCCTTCCTGTTAGGGGAGAGGAGTACTTC	CATFLPVRGEEYF
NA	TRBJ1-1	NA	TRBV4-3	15	TGCGCCAGCAGCCAAGATAGGGATTGGAACACTGAAGCTTTCTTT	CASSQDRDWNTEAFF
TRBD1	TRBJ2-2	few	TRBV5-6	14	TGTGCCAGTAGCCAACAGGGGTCCCCCGGGGAGCTGTTTTTT	CASSQQGSPGELFF
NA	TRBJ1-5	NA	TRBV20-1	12	TGCAGTGCTAGAGGGGGGGAGCGGCCCCAGCATTTT	CSARGGERPQHF
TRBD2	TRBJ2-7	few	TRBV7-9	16	TGTGCCAGCAGCCCCCGGACTAGCGGGACTTCCTACGAGCAGTACTTC	CASSPRTSGTSYEQYF
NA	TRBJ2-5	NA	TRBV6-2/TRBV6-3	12	TGTGCCAGCATGGACGGGCAAGAGACCCAGTACTTC	CASMDGQETQYF
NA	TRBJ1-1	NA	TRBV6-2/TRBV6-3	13	TGTGCCAGTGAAGACAGCCCGAACACTGAAGCTTTCTTT	CASEDSPNTEAFF
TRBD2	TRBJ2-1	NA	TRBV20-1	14	TGCAGTGCTGGACTAGCGAGACTTAACAATGAGCAGTTCTTC	CSAGLARLNNEQFF
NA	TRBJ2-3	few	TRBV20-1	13	TGCAGTTTAGAGCCGGGCGAGCTGGGTACGCAGTATTTT	CSLEPGELGTQYF
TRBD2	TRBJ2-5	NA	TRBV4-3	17	TGCGCCAGCAGCCTTACTACTAGCGGGGGAGGACAAGAGACCCAGTACTTC	CASSLTTSGGGQETQYF
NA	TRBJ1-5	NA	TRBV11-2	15	TGTGCCAGCAGCCTCCAGGGTTATGGCAATCAGCCCCAGCATTTT	CASSLQGYGNQPQHF
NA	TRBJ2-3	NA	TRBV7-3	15	TGTGCCAGCAGCCCGAGGGGGGACAGCACAGATACGCAGTATTTT	CASSPRGDSTDTQYF
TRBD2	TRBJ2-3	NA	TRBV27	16	TGTGCCAGCAGTACCATGACTAGCGGGGGACCAGATACGCAGTATTTT	CASSTMTSGGPDTQYF
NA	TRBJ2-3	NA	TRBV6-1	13	TGTGCCGGCCGCAGGGGTGGCACAGATACGCAGTATTTT	CAGRRGGTDTQYF
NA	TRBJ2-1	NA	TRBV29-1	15	TGCAGCGTTGAAGGAGGCAGGTTTACCTACAATGAGCAGTTCTTC	CSVEGGRFTYNEQFF
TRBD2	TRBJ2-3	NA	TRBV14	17	TGTGCCAGCAGCCAACACAAGATAGCGGGAGGGCCCGATACGCAGTATTTT	CASSQHKIAGGPDTQYF
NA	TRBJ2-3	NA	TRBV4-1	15	TGCGCCAGCAGCCAAGGAGTCAGGGGCACAGATACGCAGTATTTT	CASSQGVRGTDTQYF
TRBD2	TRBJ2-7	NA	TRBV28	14	TGTGCCAGCAGTTTTGGGGTACCGGGGGGGGAGCAGTACTTC	CASSFGVPGGEQYF
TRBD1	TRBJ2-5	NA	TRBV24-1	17	TGTGCCACCAGTGATACCTCCGACAGGGCTGTCGGAGAGACCCAGTACTTC	CATSDTSDRAVGETQYF
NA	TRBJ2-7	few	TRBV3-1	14	TGTGCCAGCAGCCTGTCAACGGAGGCCTACGAGCAGTACTTC	CASSLSTEAYEQYF
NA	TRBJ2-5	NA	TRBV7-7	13	TGTGCTAGTAGCTTAACCCCAATGGAGACCCAGTACTTC	CASSLTPMETQYF
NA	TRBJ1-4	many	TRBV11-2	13	TGTGCCAGCAGCCCCGGAATTAATGAAAAACTGTTTTTT	CASSPGINEKLFF
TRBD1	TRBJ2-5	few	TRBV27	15	TGTGCCAGCAGCAGGACAGGGTATTACCAAGAGACCCAGTACTTC	CASSRTGYYQETQYF
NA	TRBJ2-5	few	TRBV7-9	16	TGTGCCAGCAGCTTAAAAGGAGCTCCGTACCAAGAGACCCAGTACTTC	CASSLKGAPYQETQYF
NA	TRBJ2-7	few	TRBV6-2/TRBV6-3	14	TGTGCCAGCAGTTACTCGCGGCAGTACTACGAGCAGTACTTC	CASSYSRQYYEQYF
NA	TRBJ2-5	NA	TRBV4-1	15	TGCGCCAGCAGCCAAGATGCCGTGGCGCAAGAGACCCAGTACTTC	CASSQDAVAQETQYF
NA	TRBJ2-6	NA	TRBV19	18	TGTGCCAGTAGTATCATTATAGGCCTACGCTCTGGGGCCAACGTCCTGACTTTC	CASSIIIGLRSGANVLTF
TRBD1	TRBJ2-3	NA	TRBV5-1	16	TGCGCCAGCAGCGCCCCCGGGGGACAGGACACAGATACGCAGTATTTT	CASSAPGGQDTDTQYF
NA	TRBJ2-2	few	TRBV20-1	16	TGCAGTGCTAGAGTTTGGACTGGTACGAACACCGGGGAGCTGTTTTTT	CSARVWTGTNTGELFF
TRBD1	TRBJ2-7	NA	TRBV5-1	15	TGCGCCAGCAGCTTGGCTCCAGGGGGCGGCTACGAGCAGTACTTC	CASSLAPGGGYEQYF
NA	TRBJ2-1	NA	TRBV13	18	TGTGCCAGCAGCTCATCGCTTTCGCAGGGTGGTAGAAACAATGAGCAGTTCTTC	CASSSSLSQGGRNNEQFF
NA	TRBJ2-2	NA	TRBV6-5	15	TGTGCCAGCAGCATCCTTCGGGGGGCGGGCGGGGAGCTGTTTTTT	CASSILRGAGGELFF
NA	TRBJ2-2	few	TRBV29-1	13	TGCAGCGCCTGGGCGGAGAACACCGGGGAGCTGTTTTTT	CSAWAENTGELFF
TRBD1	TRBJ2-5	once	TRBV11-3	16	TGTGCCAGCAGCCTCGGGGACAGGGCTGTGGAAGAGACCCAGTACTTC	CASSLGDRAVEETQYF
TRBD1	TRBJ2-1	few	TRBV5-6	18	TGTGCCAGCAGCTTGGGACAGGGGGCTATTTATCCTACCGATGAGCAGTTCTTC	CASSLGQGAIYPTDEQFF